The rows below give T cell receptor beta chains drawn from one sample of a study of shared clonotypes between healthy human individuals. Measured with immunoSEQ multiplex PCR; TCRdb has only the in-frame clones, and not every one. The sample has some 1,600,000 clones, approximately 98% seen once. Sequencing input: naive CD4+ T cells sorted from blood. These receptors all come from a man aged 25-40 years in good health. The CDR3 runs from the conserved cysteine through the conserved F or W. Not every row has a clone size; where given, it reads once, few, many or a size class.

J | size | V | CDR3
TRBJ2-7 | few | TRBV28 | CASSLDSPTYEQYF
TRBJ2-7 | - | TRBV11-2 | CATSRGDSYEQYF
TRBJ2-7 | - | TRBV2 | CASTEGLAGFYEQYF
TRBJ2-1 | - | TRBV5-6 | CASSRTGLGPMSSYNEQFF
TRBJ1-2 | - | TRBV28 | CASSLYQQDYGYTF
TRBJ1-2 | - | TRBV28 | CASHSTPTGVAYGYTF
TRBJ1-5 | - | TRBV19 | CASSTRTGRLNQPQHF
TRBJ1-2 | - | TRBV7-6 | CASMPVTGTGFGNYGYTF
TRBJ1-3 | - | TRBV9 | CASSVAATGYGNTIYF
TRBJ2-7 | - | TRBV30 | CAWSKPQGAGNF
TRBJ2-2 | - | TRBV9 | CASSNRVNTGELFF
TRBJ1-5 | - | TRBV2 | CASMGDRSGIGHSNQPQHF
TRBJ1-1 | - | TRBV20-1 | CSAIRVEAFF
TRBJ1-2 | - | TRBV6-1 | CASSEGTEANYGYTF
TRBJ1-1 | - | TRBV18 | CASSLRNTEAFF
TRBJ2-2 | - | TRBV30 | CAWDGDSRFTGELFF
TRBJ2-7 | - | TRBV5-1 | CASSLDGYEQYF
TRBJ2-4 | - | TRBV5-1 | CASSLGTGRAKNIQYF
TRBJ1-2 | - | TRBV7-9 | CASVGWAGPNVNYGYTF
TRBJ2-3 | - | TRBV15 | CATSRDGRDTPRGDTQYF
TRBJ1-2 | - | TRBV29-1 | CSVETPGQGNSGYTF
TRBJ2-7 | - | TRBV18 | CASSPGLPYEQYF
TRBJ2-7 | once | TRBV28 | CASRRTRGSSYEQYF
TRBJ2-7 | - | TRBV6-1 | CASSEAVSLDEQYF
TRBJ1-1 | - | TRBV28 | CASSTPGNTEAFF
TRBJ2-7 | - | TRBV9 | CASSVDGYEQYF
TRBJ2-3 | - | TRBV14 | CASSFRGGADTQYF
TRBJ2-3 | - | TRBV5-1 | CASSVSRQADTQYF
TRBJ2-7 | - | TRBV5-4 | CASSSPGRQSYEQYF
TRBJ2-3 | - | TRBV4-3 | CASSQDGGGSSDTQYF
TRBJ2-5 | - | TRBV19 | CASSMGYRGETQYF
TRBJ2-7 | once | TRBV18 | CASSPSGRPYEQYF
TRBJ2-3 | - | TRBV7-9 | CASSFAEHTDTQYF
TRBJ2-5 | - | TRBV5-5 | CASSWGRGDRDQETQYF
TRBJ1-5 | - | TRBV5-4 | CASSLGAGVQPQHF
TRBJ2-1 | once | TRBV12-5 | CASSTSGRRNEQFF